The 14 T cell receptor beta chains in this list originate from one sample, sequenced in a study of post-analysis software for immune sequencing data. Study observations and caveats: Among about 5 TRBV segments more frequent in patients than controls were TRBV5-6, TRBV5-1 and TRBV20-1.

Which antigens these TCRs recognize remains unknown. The TCR beta cDNA libraries carried unique molecular identifiers. Each CDR3 protein is one row after TCRdb ran MiXCR on the PCR reads. The sample lists hundreds of thousands of distinct CDR3 sequences; nearly 45% were seen once. Source material: blood. All receptors derive from a girl between 5 and 17 years old with multiple sclerosis.

This rearrangement joins TRBV4-3 to TRBJ2-5, with TRBD2 matching 8 bases. Germline V gene data show CDR1 as LGHNA and CDR2 as YSLEER. V was pared by 1 base and J by 2 bases, with 3 bases of the junction left unmatched. The CDR3 loop spans 15 amino acids. The DNA of the CDR3 is TGCGCCAGCAGCCAAGGAACTAGCGGACAAGAGACCCAGTACTTC. Protein sequence: CASSQGTSGQETQYF.

This clonotype was counted a few times. The chain is built from TRBV28 and TRBJ2-7; tentatively, D is TRBD1 (5 bases). Germline lookup yields CDR1 MDHEN and CDR2 SYDVKM. Trimming took 5 bases from V and 1 from J, leaving 27 bases between them. The length of the CDR3 is 19 residues. In DNA form, the CDR3 reads TGTGCCAGCAGTCTGGGCCGCAAAGCGACCTCAGGGTTGTCCTACGAGCAGTACTTC. This translates into CASSLGRKATSGLSYEQYF.

The V call is TRBV27, the J call TRBJ2-1, with TRBD2 matching over 7 bases. J was trimmed by 4 bases and V by 8 bases; bases with no gene match: 5. Per the germline V gene, CDR1 is MNHEY and CDR2 is SMNVEV (reference sequence). The CDR3 loop spans 13 amino acids. For the CDR3, the DNA is TGTGCCAGCTCTCACGGGAGGTACAATGAGCAGTTCTTC. It yields the protein CASSHGRYNEQFF.

The chain has TRBV10-3 and TRBJ1-2; D uncertain. V dropped 3 bases and J dropped 0 bases, with 8 bases sitting between them. CDR1 and CDR2 (germline): ENHRY, SYGVKD. This CDR3 spans 14 amino acids. CDR3 region: CAISDVRTNYGYTF. CDR3 coding DNA: TGTGCCATCAGTGATGTCCGAACTAACTATGGCTACACCTTC.

This clonotype was seen a handful of times. This chain links TRBV12-3 or TRBV12-4 with TRBJ2-7; D gene uncertain. The V end was cut by 6 bases, the J end by 1 base, with 10 bases between. The CDR3 length is 13 residues. For the CDR3, the DNA is TGTGCCAGCAGCTTTAGCTGGTCCTACGAGCAGTACTTC. It translates to CASSFSWSYEQYF.

This clonotype was seen a few times. The V and J genes are TRBV20-1 and TRBJ2-7; D not certain. This CDR3 contains 14 residues. The V gene lost 4 bases and the J gene lost 0 bases, with 13 bases spanning the gap. CDR1 is DFQATT, CDR2 SNEGSKA, per germline (reference sequence). The CDR3, as DNA: TGCAGTGCTACTGAGGCACGGAGCTCCTACGAGCAGTACTTC. This sequence encodes CSATEARSSYEQYF.

The chain carries TRBV16 and TRBJ2-1; no clear D. CDR3 length equals 12 residues. The germline V gene has CDR1 KGHSY and CDR2 FQNENV. Trimming took off 3 bases at V and 3 bases at J, with 3 bases between the two ends. The CDR3 reads CASSQRYNEQFF. CDR3 in DNA: TGTGCCAGCAGCCAGCGCTACAATGAGCAGTTCTTC.

CDR3 sequence reads: CSATHREGGDTQYF. CDR3 coding DNA: TGCAGTGCTACCCACAGGGAAGGGGGGGATACGCAGTATTTT. The chain joins TRBV20-1 to TRBJ2-3, with D perhaps TRBD1 or TRBD2 (6 bases each). This CDR3 region has 14 residues. V was cut by 4 bases and J by 6 bases, with 17 bases left in between. From germline, CDR1 is DFQATT and CDR2 SNEGSKA (reference sequence).

The chain has TRBV7-2 and TRBJ1-5; no clear D. The length of the CDR3 is 15 residues. Germline V gene sequence: CDR1 SGHTA, CDR2 FQGNSA. V dropped 4 bases and J dropped 0 bases, with 10 bases sitting between them. CDR3 DNA: TGTGCCAGCAGCTCCGACGGGATTAGCAATCAGCCCCAGCATTTT. Its protein product is CASSSDGISNQPQHF. The full variable domain, completed using reference TRBV7-2 and TRBJ1-5, is GAGVSQSPSNKVTEKGKDVELRCDPISGHTALYWYRQSLGQGLEFLIYFQGNSAPDKSGLPSDRFSAERTGGSVSTLTIQRTQQEDSAVYLCASSSDGISNQPQHFGDGTRLSIL.

This clonotype turned up a few times. V and J are TRBV27 and TRBJ2-1; 8 bases match TRBD1. The CDR3 extends over 16 amino acids. CDR1 and CDR2 (germline): MNHEY, SMNVEV (reference sequence). The V segment lost 3 bases and the J segment 3 bases; nucleotides outside the gene matches: 7. The CDR3 sequence: CASSFRTGLYYNEQFF. In nucleotides, the CDR3 is TGTGCCAGCAGTTTTCGGACAGGGCTTTACTACAATGAGCAGTTCTTC.

The sample holds many counts of this clonotype. V is TRBV29-1 and J is TRBJ2-5; 8 nucleotides align to TRBD1. The CDR3 has 12 residues. Per germline, CDR1 SQVTM and CDR2 ANQGSEA. V gave up 6 bases and J gave up 4 bases; unmatched junction bases: 4. This CDR3 is CSVIDRGETQYF. CDR3 coding DNA: TGCAGCGTCATAGACAGGGGAGAGACCCAGTACTTC.

The CDR3 region is CASSLIPRAYNEQFF. The CDR3 region has the DNA TGTGCCAGCAGTTTAATCCCCCGGGCCTACAATGAGCAGTTCTTC. The chain has TRBV12-3 or TRBV12-4 and TRBJ2-1; D is unresolved. Between the trimmed V and J ends, which lost 2 bases and 2 bases, there was a span of 10 bases. The CDR3 has 15 amino acids.

The CDR3 region is CASSLRQGRDQPQHF. CDR3 DNA: TGCGCCAGCAGCCTACGACAGGGAAGGGATCAGCCCCAGCATTTT. V and J are TRBV4-1 and TRBJ1-5; 7 bases agree with TRBD1. The V gene's germline CDR1 is MGHRA and CDR2 YSYEKL. J was trimmed by 5 bases and V by 4 bases; bases with no gene match: 8. CDR3 length: 15 amino acids.

The chain employs TRBV4-1 and TRBJ1-1; D call uncertain. The CDR3 sequence is 14 residues long. Trimming stripped 0 bases from V and 5 bases from J, with 10 bases between. Germline CDR1 MGHRA, CDR2 YSYEKL. CDR3 in amino acids: CASSQDRRETEAFF. CDR3 coding DNA: TGCGCCAGCAGCCAAGATCGGCGGGAGACTGAAGCTTTCTTT.